This T cell receptor (beta chain) was identified during a study of T-cell reconstitution after alpha-beta-depleted transplantation in children. This clonotype has a count of ten or more. The antigen remains undetermined. The CDR3 contains 15 residues. CDR1 LNHDA and CDR2 SQIVND come from the germline V gene (reference sequence). Trimming pared 8 bases from V and 0 bases from J, leaving 11 bases between. The study's findings and limits: Most T-cell counts and diversity one year after the transplant came from T cells that were newly produced. Recipient T cells and thymic progenitors that survived were the source of the high TCRbeta diversity seen at day 60 in some patients. Reportedly, roughly two months post-transplant, alpha-beta T cells arose from several hundred expanded graft clones.

A TCRbeta library incorporating unique molecular identifiers was prepared. TCRdb re-called the PCR reads through MiXCR, storing one row per CDR3 protein. Among around 6,700 distinct CDR3 sequences listed, more than 15% were seen once. The sequenced sample was PBMCs, obtained before TCRalphabeta/CD19-depleted stem cell transplant. This clonotype originated in a boy between 2 and 15 years old with acute lymphoblastic leukemia, due to receive a stem cell transplant. The chain employs TRBV19 and TRBJ2-6; TRBD1 or TRBD2 may be the D gene (5 bases each). The CDR3 region has the DNA TGTGCCAGTGGCTATGGGGGCTCTGGGGCCAACGTCCTGACTTTC. Its protein product is CASGYGGSGANVLTF. Together with reference TRBV19 and TRBJ2-6, the CDR3 gives the full variable domain: DGGITQSPKYLFRKEGQNVTLSCEQNLNHDAMYWYRQDPGQGLRLIYYSQIVNDFQKGDIAEGYSVSREKKESFPLTVTSAQKNPTAFYLCASGYGGSGANVLTFGAGSRLTVL.